This record concerns one T cell receptor (beta chain) sequence. Its antigen remains unidentified. Base qualities are not at hand, and no much larger clone is one base apart. Receptors were amplified or captured by the immunoSEQ multiplex PCR assay. A mixture of 60 forward primers for TCR Vbeta segments and 13 reverse primers for TCR Jbeta segments was used in the multiplex PCR. Amplification of the CDR3 region of rearranged TCR beta genes was performed with a multiplex PCR assay on genomic DNA. Amplified TCR beta libraries were sequenced as 87-base-pair reads on the Illumina HiSeq System. As for how the authors treated the data: Across the 700 or so repertoires, a later analysis counted tens of millions of unique TCR beta chains, roughly 11 million of which were shared by at least two donors. Raw reads were error-corrected and collapsed into unique sequences with a nearest-neighbor algorithm that merged closely related sequences to remove PCR and sequencing errors. Alignment of CDR3 sequences to IMGT reference sequences was used to assign V, D and J gene segments. For a sequence to be retained, a match of at least six nucleotides was required to both a V gene segment and a J gene segment. Rearrangements were classified as productive when the CDR3 lacked stop codons and remained in frame with V and J, and all other rearrangements were classified as non-productive. Following IMGT convention, CDR3 was defined as the stretch from the second conserved V-encoded cysteine up to the conserved J-encoded phenylalanine. In an earlier analysis of more than 550 of the donors, sequences lacking an unambiguous match to a single V gene segment were excluded. An earlier analysis of fewer than 750 of the donors classified V segments as functional when productive rearrangements were above 56.7% and as segregating when the standard deviation between donors was above 5%. A statistical classification framework was built for diagnosing cytomegalovirus status from the catalog of TCR beta chain sequences. A later analysis assigned V and J genes by comparing TCR nucleotide sequences with IMGT/GENE-DB human TR gene sequences. Using the TCRdist pipeline, a later analysis assigned CDR3 sequences along with most-parsimonious VDJ recombination scenarios. In a later analysis, every TCR beta chain was defined by the combination of its CDR3 amino acid sequence and its V-gene family, and reads without a unique V-gene family were dropped. In a later analysis, 500 to 700 highly shared, low-generation-probability nucleotide sequences were removed to address suspected cross-contamination and a sequencing artifact. A later analysis calculated a clonal expansion index for each public chain from normalized within-repertoire ranks of inferred template counts. In a later analysis, generation probabilities were computed with a VDJ recombination model fitted to out-of-frame rearrangements, and the resulting probabilities were checked against IGoR. In a later analysis, hypergeometric tests were used to score TCR-TCR, TCR-HLA and TCR-CMV co-occurrence, with a repertoire-size bias correction applied to TCR pairs. A later analysis estimated false discovery rates by permuting HLA or CMV assignments 20 times. In a later analysis, co-occurring TCRs were grouped using DBSCAN, with TCRdist sequence similarity added in when clustering inside HLA-allele-positive subsets. For co-occurrence clustering, repertoires with fewer than 30,000 or more than 120,000 public chains were excluded, along with a handful of repertoires with anomalous nucleotide sharing. The source is immuneACCESS, and TCRdb retained only in-frame sequences with V and J called. Part of the clones is not carried over; for the studies checked, unresolved V genes explain less than half of this, and the remainder is unexplained. That table supplies the V and J calls and clone size; D and trimming were determined from the DNA. Across this sample there are around 94,000 clones, with more than 70% seen only once. Roughly 9.6% of the sample is in the top ten clones.

This sample is part of a study of cytomegalovirus exposure and HLA in healthy donors (dated by TCRdb to 2016 to 2017). With regard to the full study: In an earlier analysis of around 540 of the donors, around 300 Gb of sequence data and 117 million unique TCR beta sequences from about 190 million T cells were reported. All discovery cohort repertoires had been generated using a single sequencing platform. On average, about 240,000 unique TCR beta nucleotide sequences were sequenced per donor among 398 genotyped donors of the cohort, with roughly 20% of those sequences being non-productive. The study profiled the T cell repertoires of fewer than 850 subjects by immunosequencing and related them to cytomegalovirus serostatus. Approximately 310 gigabases of sequencing data and approximately 93 million unique TCR sequences were included in an early release covering 550 to 800 HLA-typed donors. Donor age, sex, ethnicity and CMV serostatus were compiled alongside the repertoire data. In a later analysis, previously published TCR beta repertoires from roughly 710 donors were re-analyzed and high-resolution HLA genotyping was added so that TCR occurrence patterns could be studied. Genome-wide SNP genotypes for about 60% of the 666 donors were used in a later genetic analysis, which treated that subset as a discovery cohort. Typing coverage differed by locus: A, B, C, DRB1 and DQB1 were typed in roughly 620-630 donors, DQA1 in 522, DPA1 in around 580, and DPB1 in just under 490. The study aimed to test whether signatures of past pathogen exposure could be identified by cataloging public T cell receptors. The genetic ancestry cluster associated with self-reported Caucasian donors included over 65% of the roughly 400 genotyped donors. To predict cytomegalovirus infection status, the study brought together high-throughput TCR immunosequencing, statistical association of individual TCRs with disease status, and machine learning. In addition to the first cohort of 666 subjects, a separate validation cohort of 100 to 150 different subjects was used. To decide whether each TCR beta V gene segment behaved as functional or pseudogenic, an earlier analysis of some 540 of the donors relied on high-throughput TCR beta sequencing. A handful of DR-DQ haplotypes were treated as single units for association and clustering because of strong linkage in the cohort. HLA typing covered class I and class II loci at four-digit resolution. In the later analysis, no new phenotypic data were used to find candidate immune exposures; instead, reliance was placed on TCR beta sequences and their occurrence across donors. Results the study describes overall, beyond this receptor: The authors suggested that the approach could potentially be extended to other disease states and immunological phenotypes. The study listed around 160 TCR beta chains as associated with cytomegalovirus. In a later analysis, some 17,000 TCR beta sequences were associated with specific HLA alleles at a false discovery rate of 0.05. Assigning TCR associations to individual alleles was difficult when HLA alleles, especially DR and DQ, strongly co-occurred. The sequencing pipeline was judged likely to have produced a cluster of highly shared sequence variants as a technical artifact. This cohort had only TCR beta chains sequenced, and the lack of alpha or paired-chain data limited which features could be detected. Sequencing depth was assumed to be roughly uniform across donors in the presence/absence analyses, though that assumption may not hold. Over 15 rarely observed V segments, including chromosome 9 orphons, were excluded from the earlier analysis of approximately 600 of the donors because counts were too low. In a later analysis, several top co-occurrence clusters were reported to appear linked to parvovirus B19, influenza, CMV and Epstein-Barr virus. According to a later analysis, most CMV-associated TCR beta chains appeared to be HLA-restricted, and the HLA associations seemed to be driven largely by CMV exposure. Because the 87-base-pair reads could not distinguish some IMGT-functional V segments, including TRBV6-2 and TRBV6-3, those segments were excluded. A further reported finding was that TCR beta sequences accurately predicted the HLA-A and HLA-B alleles for most subjects in the first cohort. HLA typing was unavailable for some donors at each locus, so association tests used only the typed subset. A few of the identified cytomegalovirus-associated TCR beta chains were confirmed in vitro to be specific for cytomegalovirus antigens. In both the original and validation cohorts, the classifier was reported to diagnose cytomegalovirus status with high specificity and sensitivity. Compared with the 666-donor mean, donors in an Asian-associated ancestry cluster had fewer N-insertions in productive TCRs, according to a later genetic analysis. A later analysis found that HLA-associated TCR beta chains were more clonally expanded and had lower generation probabilities than equally common non-associated chains. An association between a missense DCLRE1C variant and V-gene and J-gene trimming of TCR beta chains was found in a later genetic analysis and replicated in an independent cohort. In an earlier analysis of around 600 of the donors, most TCR beta V segments were observed in productive rearrangements about 87% or about 30% of the time, broadly matching IMGT annotations. For the cohort, immune exposure information was limited to CMV serostatus. According to a later analysis, TCR association rates differed among HLA loci, with DRB1 alleles showing the most associated TCRs and HLA-C alleles showing the fewest. Most TCR sequences were observed very rarely across donors, whereas some public TCRs were present in many individuals. Correlated functional status among segregating V segments might reflect linkage disequilibrium, but an unknown experimental factor could not be ruled out.

The cohort consisted of 600 or so healthy bone marrow donors. Cohort members were all nominally healthy when sampled, although unrecorded immune exposures were likely present. The donor tested CMV seropositive and was one of the 289 seropositive cohort members. Every donor gave a peripheral blood sample, and the peripheral blood mononuclear cells from that sample were used for TCR beta sequencing. The Qiagen DNeasy Blood Extraction Kit was used to extract genomic DNA from the blood cell samples. Based on the germline V gene (reference sequence), the CDR1 and CDR2 sequences are SEHNR and FQNEAQ. The CDR3 has 13 amino acids, counting the end cysteine and phenylalanine. Just the 39-base CDR3 DNA is kept, in frame starting at base 1. V lost 0 bases and J lost 5 bases; the stretch between them is 6 bases long.

What was sequenced was PBMCs. The source of this sequence is a male donor in good health and CMV-seropositive. The chain couples TRBV7-9 to TRBJ2-3; TRBD2 might be the D gene, on 6 matching bases. The CDR3 has the sequence CASSLAGGDTQYF. The DNA sequence reads TGTGCCAGCAGCTTAGCCGGGGGAGATACGCAGTATTTT.